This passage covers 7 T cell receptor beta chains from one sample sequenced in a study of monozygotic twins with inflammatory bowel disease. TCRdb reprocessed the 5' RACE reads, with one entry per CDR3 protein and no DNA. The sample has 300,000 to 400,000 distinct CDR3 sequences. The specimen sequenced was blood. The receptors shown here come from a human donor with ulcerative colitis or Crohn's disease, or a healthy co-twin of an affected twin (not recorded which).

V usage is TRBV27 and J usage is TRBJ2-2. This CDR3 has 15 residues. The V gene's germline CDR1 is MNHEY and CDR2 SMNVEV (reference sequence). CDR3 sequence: CASSLHGSGTGELFF.

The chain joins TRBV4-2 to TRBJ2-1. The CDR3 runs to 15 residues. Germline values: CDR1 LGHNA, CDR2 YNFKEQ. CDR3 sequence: CASSQEGILGNEQFF.

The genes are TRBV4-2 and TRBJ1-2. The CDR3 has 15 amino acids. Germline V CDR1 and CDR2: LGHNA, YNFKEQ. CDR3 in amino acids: CASSPTIHASYGYTF.

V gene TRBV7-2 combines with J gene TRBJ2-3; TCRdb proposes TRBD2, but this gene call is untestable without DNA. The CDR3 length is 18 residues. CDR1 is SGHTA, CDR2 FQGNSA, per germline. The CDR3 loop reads CASSLALASGGLTDTQYF.

Here the CDR3 reads CASSPTGGRVHEQFF. The chain links TRBV7-8 to TRBJ2-1; the D gene TCRdb calls, TRBD1, cannot be checked with no DNA. Germline V gene sequence: CDR1 SGHVS, CDR2 FQNEAQ. The CDR3 is 15 amino acids.

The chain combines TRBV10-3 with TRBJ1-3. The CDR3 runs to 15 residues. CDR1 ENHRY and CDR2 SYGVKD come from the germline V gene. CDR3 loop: CAIRGLTQSGNTIYF.

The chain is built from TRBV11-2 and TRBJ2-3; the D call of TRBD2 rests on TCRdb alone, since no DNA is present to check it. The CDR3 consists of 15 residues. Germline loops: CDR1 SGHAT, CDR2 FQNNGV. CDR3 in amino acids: CASSSLLAGGQTQYF.